Below, 13 T cell receptor beta chains from the same sample are listed, as sequenced in a study of blood T cell repertoires in COVID-19. Assay used: immunoSEQ multiplex PCR; TCRdb lists only in-frame clones, some missing. Of about 230,000 clones in the sample, 70% to 90% were seen once. Sequencing used peripheral blood. The receptors come from a woman aged 70-85 years with active or convalescent COVID-19.

V usage is TRBV4-1 and J usage is TRBJ2-5, with 11 bases aligning to TRBD2. The ends lost 3 bases at V and 3 bases at J; junction bases unmatched: 6. Germline CDR1 MGHRA, CDR2 YSYEKL. The CDR3 runs to 16 residues. The CDR3 sequence is CASSHRLAGWEETQYF. The DNA for the CDR3 is TGCGCCAGCAGCCACAGACTAGCGGGATGGGAAGAGACCCAGTACTTC.

The CDR3: CASSLEQGYGYTF. The DNA for the CDR3 is TGTGCCAGCAGCTTAGAACAGGGATATGGCTACACCTTC. The chain links TRBV11-1 to TRBJ1-2; perhaps TRBD1 as D (6 bases). Trimming removed 1 base from V and 5 bases from J, with 8 bases in between. The CDR3 is made up of 13 amino acids. Germline CDR1 reads SGHAT; CDR2 reads FQDESV (reference sequence).

The chain couples TRBV3-1 (or the pseudogene TRBV3-2) to TRBJ2-3; D gene uncertain. CDR3 length equals 17 residues. The germline CDR1 and CDR2 sequences are LGHDT and YNNKEL (reference sequence). V lost 0 bases and J lost 2, with 15 bases in between. The CDR3: CASSQDLFFYHTDTQYF. Written as DNA, the CDR3 is TGTGCCAGCAGCCAAGATCTCTTCTTCTACCACACAGATACGCAGTATTTT.

This clone was seen only a few times. The CDR3 DNA is TGCGCCAGCAGCGGGGTTCATCCTGGAAACACCATATATTTT. As protein: CASSGVHPGNTIYF. The chain combines TRBV10-1 with TRBJ1-3; D unclear. With 6 bases removed from V and 2 bases from J, the gap between germline ends came to 11 bases. The V gene's germline CDR1 is WNHNN and CDR2 SYGVQD (reference sequence). The CDR3 consists of 14 residues.

This clone came up once. The chain is built from TRBV7-9 and TRBJ1-1; tentative D call: TRBD1 (5 bases). V was shortened by 1 base and J by 3 bases, with 15 bases between the two germline ends. This CDR3 is 16 amino acids long. Germline loops: CDR1 SEHNR, CDR2 FQNEAQ (reference sequence). As DNA, the CDR3 is TGTGCCAGCAGCTTAGGCGGGGGGTCAGGGCACACTGAAGCTTTCTTT. This encodes CASSLGGGSGHTEAFF.

The genes are TRBV10-2 and TRBJ2-7; 12 bases line up with TRBD1. CDR1 and CDR2 (germline): WSHSY, SAAADI. CDR3 size: 15 residues. The junction had 7 bases not matched to a gene; V was cut back by 6 bases and J by 4 bases. CDR3 coding DNA: TGCGCCAGCAGATCCCGGGACAGGGGGCAATACGAGCAGTACTTC. It is translated as CASRSRDRGQYEQYF.

Only one count was recorded for this clone. The chain carries TRBV19 and TRBJ2-2; TRBD1 matches at 9 bases. With V trimmed by 6 bases and J by 3 bases, 5 bases remained unmatched. CDR3 size: 15 residues. The germline CDR1 and CDR2 sequences are LNHDA and SQIVND (reference sequence). CDR3 amino acids: CASRLRDRDTGELFF. The CDR3 nucleotides read TGTGCCAGTAGACTCCGGGACAGGGACACCGGGGAGCTGTTTTTT.

This sequence joins TRBV29-1 and TRBJ1-1; a possible D gene is TRBD1 (6 bases). V lost 7 bases and J lost 1, with 16 bases in between. Germline-derived CDR1 and CDR2 are SQVTM and ANQGSEA. The CDR3 totals 14 residues. The DNA of the CDR3 is TGCAGCGCCCCCGCGGGGGGGCCGAACACTGAAGCTTTCTTT. Translation gives CSAPAGGPNTEAFF.

This clone has a handful of counts. V is TRBV4-1 and J is TRBJ2-3; possible D gene TRBD2, 6 bases. V dropped 0 bases and J dropped 5 bases, with 12 bases sitting between them. This CDR3 spans 15 amino acids. CDR1 is MGHRA and CDR2 is YSYEKL in the germline V gene. The CDR3 DNA is TGCGCCAGCAGCCAAGACGTCCACGGGGGAGATACGCAGTATTTT. Protein sequence: CASSQDVHGGDTQYF.

The chain couples TRBV5-6 to TRBJ2-7; 7 bases line up with TRBD1. Germline V CDR1 and CDR2: SGHDT, YYEEEE. There are 16 residues in the CDR3. V shed 2 bases, J shed 6 bases, and the junction held 14 bases outside the gene matches. The CDR3 protein is CASSFRDSYPAGEQYF. As DNA, the CDR3 is TGTGCCAGCAGCTTCCGGGACAGCTACCCTGCGGGCGAGCAGTACTTC.

This sequence joins TRBV24-1 and TRBJ2-5, with 8 bases identical to TRBD1. The CDR3 runs to 16 residues. After removal of 6 bases from V and 0 bases from J, the junction contained 8 bases not matched to a gene. Germline loops: CDR1 KGHDR, CDR2 SFDVKD. The CDR3 region is CATSPGGGTYQETQYF. In DNA, the CDR3 is TGTGCCACCAGTCCAGGGGGCGGGACGTACCAAGAGACCCAGTACTTC.

This clone was seen only once. This chain links TRBV5-1 with TRBJ2-7, with 9 bases fitting TRBD2. Trimming at V came to 9 bases and at J to 6 bases, leaving 13 bases not matched to a gene. This CDR3 comprises 14 residues. Germline values: CDR1 SGHRS, CDR2 YFSETQ. CDR3 loop: CATNPGTSSREQYF. The CDR3 nucleotides read TGCGCCACCAATCCCGGGACTAGCTCTCGCGAGCAGTACTTC. The full variable domain, in which reference TRBV5-1 and TRBJ2-7 provide the parts outside the CDR3, is KAGVTQTPRYLIKTRGQQVTLSCSPISGHRSVSWYQQTPGQGLQFLFEYFSETQRNKGNFPGRFSGRQFSNSRSEMNVSTLELGDSALYLCATNPGTSSREQYFGPGTRLTVT.

This sequence joins TRBV12-3 or TRBV12-4 and TRBJ2-1; TRBD2 matches at 7 bases. Trimming took 6 bases from V and 14 from J; bases not matched to a gene: 10. The CDR3 contains 12 residues. DNA for the CDR3: TGTGCCAGCAGATCCCCTCCGGGAGGAGAGTTCTTC. Protein sequence: CASRSPPGGEFF.